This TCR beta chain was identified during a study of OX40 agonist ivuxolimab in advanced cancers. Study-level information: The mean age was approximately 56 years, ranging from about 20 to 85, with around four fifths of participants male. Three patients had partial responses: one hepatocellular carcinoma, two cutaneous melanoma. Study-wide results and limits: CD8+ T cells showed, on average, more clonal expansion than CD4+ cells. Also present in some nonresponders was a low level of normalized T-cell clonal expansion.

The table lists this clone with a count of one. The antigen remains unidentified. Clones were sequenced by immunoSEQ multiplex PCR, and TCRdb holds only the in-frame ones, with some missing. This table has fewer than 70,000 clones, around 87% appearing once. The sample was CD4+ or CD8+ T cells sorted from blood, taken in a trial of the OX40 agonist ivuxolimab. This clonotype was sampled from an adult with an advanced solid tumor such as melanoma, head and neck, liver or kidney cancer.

DNA of the CDR3: TGTGCCAGCAGCTTCCCGGGGGATTCACCCCTCCACTTT. The encoded protein is CASSFPGDSPLHF. This chain links TRBV7-9 with TRBJ1-6; TRBD1 is a possible D gene (5 bases). Trimming pared 3 bases from V and 8 bases from J, leaving 8 bases between. This CDR3 comprises 13 residues. Germline V gene lookup returns CDR1 SEHNR and CDR2 FQNEAQ (reference sequence). The full variable domain, completed using reference TRBV7-9 and TRBJ1-6, is DTGVSQNPRHKITKRGQNVTFRCDPISEHNRLYWYRQTLGQGPEFLTYFQNEAQLEKSRLLSDRFSAERPKGSFSTLEIQRTEQGDSAMYLCASSFPGDSPLHFGNGTRLTVT.